This T cell receptor (beta chain) was found in a study of identifying expanded T cells in peripheral blood. Study conclusions and caveats: Differentially abundant clones: approximately 1.3 between replicates, 16.4 at roughly 13 days, less than 20 at four.

No infections or other immune events were documented during collection. Germline loops: CDR1 SGHTA, CDR2 FQGNSA. The length of the CDR3 is 16 residues. With V trimmed by 5 bases and J by 6 bases, 7 bases remained unmatched. Points on this clone: Its target is not known.

The method was immunoSEQ multiplex PCR; TCRdb's version includes in-frame clones alone and lacks a portion of them. This sample has around 85,000 clones; roughly 90% occur once, and the top ten carry around 2.8%. The TCR sequence derives from a person aged 18-69 years in good health. The sequenced sample consisted of blood. This sequence joins TRBV7-2 and TRBJ2-3, with 14 bases lining up with TRBD2. The CDR3 sequence is CASSDRTSGRLDTQYF. The CDR3 nucleotides read TGTGCCAGCAGCGACCGGACTAGCGGGAGGTTGGATACGCAGTATTTT.